This T cell receptor beta chain was profiled in a study of sequential checkpoint blockade in melanoma. Study at large: Maintenance nivolumab came after either treatment sequence.

The V gene's germline CDR1 is SQVTM and CDR2 ANQGSEA. The CDR3 contains 13 residues. Treatment indicated: randomized to nivolumab then ipilimumab (arm A) or the reverse (arm B). DNA-damaging chemotherapy had not been given to any patient beforehand. The data were produced by immunoSEQ multiplex PCR, yet TCRdb's version contains in-frame clones alone and is incomplete. The data contain 15,000 to 20,000 clones, 73% of them singletons. This sequence joins TRBV29-1 and TRBJ2-5; TRBD1 aligns across 9 bases. The DNA end is more similar to TRBJ2-7, so the J call may be wrong. This clonotype was sampled from a human donor with melanoma. This material consisted of CD8+ T cells sorted from blood (inferred from file names), taken from a patient given nivolumab and ipilimumab in sequence. This chain's CDR3 is CSVAWTGVYEQYF. The CDR3 nucleotides are TGCAGCGTCGCCTGGACAGGGGTGTACGAGCAGTACTTC.